This TCR beta chain is from a study of cytomegalovirus exposure and HLA in healthy donors. Study in general: As released early, the data held 70 million to 95 million unique TCRs from HLA-typed donors.

In this sample, this clone turned up a few times. V was shortened by 11 bases and J by 4 bases, with 14 bases between the two germline ends. Looked up from germline, CDR1 is SGHAT and CDR2 is FQNNGV. The CDR3 is 12 amino acids. The PCR ran on 60 Vbeta and 13 Jbeta primers. Authors' processing steps: Around 80 million unique TCR beta chains, roughly 11 million of them shared, were counted by a later analysis. The method was immunoSEQ multiplex PCR; TCRdb's version includes in-frame clones alone and lacks a portion of them. That table gives V, J and clone size, and the DNA gave D and trimming. Of over 150,000 clones in the sample, 75% to 90% were seen once.

The V gene is TRBV11-2, the J gene TRBJ2-5; TRBD2 might be the D (7 bases). Sequenced input: PBMCs. The source is a woman between 18 and 29 years old in good health and CMV-seronegative. CDR3 sequence (DNA): TGTGCCGGCCGGGGGGCGGGAGAGACCCAGTACTTC. Translating it yields CAGRGAGETQYF.